Presented here are 7 T cell receptor beta chains from one specimen sequenced in a study of cytotoxic CD8 clonotypes in ibrutinib-treated CLL (dated by TCRdb to the early 2020s). The time point label, as the study defines it: progressive disease on ibrutinib. Receptor amplification or capture employed the immunoSEQ multiplex PCR assay. This immuneACCESS table, as held by TCRdb, lists in-frame sequences with V and J called but not all clones. Of the missing ones, under half trace to an unresolved V gene in checked studies; the others have no known cause. In all, the sample holds approximately 150,000 clones, and over 75% of those were seen once. Of the sample, about 3% is held by the ten largest clones. Specimen: PBMCs, collected at disease progression, from a patient treated with ibrutinib. The receptors were sampled from a human donor with chronic lymphocytic leukemia.

The genes are TRBV4-1 and TRBJ2-5; D call uncertain. V lost 1 base, J lost 4 bases, and 7 bases lay in between. Germline V gene data show CDR1 as MGHRA and CDR2 as YSYEKL. The CDR3 is 13 residues long. CDR3 sequence reads: CASSQVLRETQYF. In DNA form, the CDR3 reads TGCGCCAGCAGCCAAGTCTTACGAGAGACCCAGTACTTC.

The chain has TRBV19 and TRBJ2-6; D is unresolved. V gave up 0 bases and J gave up 0 bases, with 15 bases separating them. The CDR3 covers 19 residues. Germline CDR1 reads LNHDA; CDR2 reads SQIVND (reference sequence). This CDR3 reads CASSIDLFGAISGANVLTF. CDR3 bases: TGTGCCAGTAGTATAGATCTATTTGGCGCTATCTCTGGGGCCAACGTCCTGACTTTC.

V and J are TRBV27 and TRBJ2-1; no clear D. V was cut by 5 bases and J by 5 bases, with 22 bases left in between. This CDR3 has 17 residues. From germline, CDR1 is MNHEY and CDR2 SMNVEV (reference sequence). The CDR3 nucleotides are TGTGCCAGCAGTATCACCTCCGGGCCCTCGGCCAACAATGAGCAGTTCTTC. Translation gives CASSITSGPSANNEQFF.

In regard to this clone: Other DNA sequences in this specimen translate into the identical CDR3. The V call is TRBV5-1, the J call TRBJ2-7; TRBD2 might be the D (6 bases). The CDR3 is 13 residues long. Trimming cost V 4 bases and J 3 bases, with 11 bases left between them. Germline CDR1 reads SGHRS; CDR2 reads YFSETQ. This chain's CDR3 is CASSRDLIYEQYF. CDR3 bases: TGCGCCAGCAGCCGGGACTTGATCTACGAGCAGTACTTC. The variable domain in full, completed from reference TRBV5-1 and TRBJ2-7, reads KAGVTQTPRYLIKTRGQQVTLSCSPISGHRSVSWYQQTPGQGLQFLFEYFSETQRNKGNFPGRFSGRQFSNSRSEMNVSTLELGDSALYLCASSRDLIYEQYFGPGTRLTVT.

The chain joins TRBV6-5 to TRBJ1-1; maybe TRBD1 (5 bases). The CDR3 is 13 amino acids. The V and J ends lost 6 bases and 1 base respectively, with 9 bases between them. Germline V gene lookup returns CDR1 MNHEY and CDR2 SVGAGI. The CDR3 sequence: CASSRTGNTEAFF. The CDR3 nucleotides are TGTGCCAGCAGCCGAACAGGGAACACTGAAGCTTTCTTT.

This clone occurred a few times. The chain couples TRBV6-5 to TRBJ1-1; 10 bases line up with TRBD1. The trim removed 6 bases at V and 5 bases at J, leaving 6 bases unmatched. CDR1 is MNHEY and CDR2 is SVGAGI in the germline V gene. This CDR3 is built from 14 residues. The CDR3 is CASSPGTGVTEAFF. The CDR3, as DNA: TGTGCCAGCAGCCCAGGGACAGGGGTTACTGAAGCTTTCTTT.

The chain is built from TRBV4-1 and TRBJ2-7, with 7 bases fitting TRBD2. Trimming at V came to 0 bases and at J to 6 bases, leaving 11 bases not matched to a gene. Germline CDR1 reads MGHRA; CDR2 reads YSYEKL. The CDR3 sequence is 16 residues long. The CDR3 region is CASSQESDTRGGEQYF. Written as DNA, the CDR3 is TGCGCCAGCAGCCAAGAATCGGACACGCGCGGGGGCGAGCAGTACTTC.